A selection of T cell receptor beta chains follows, all from one sample in a study of control samples from healthy donors and cancer patients. Generated by immunoSEQ multiplex PCR, the TCRdb table keeps only in-frame clones and is missing some. The sample includes approximately 150,000 clones, roughly nine tenths seen only once; the top ten take less than 0.75%. The sample taken for sequencing was blood. The receptors originated from a woman aged 25 to 39 in good health. CDR3s include the opening cysteine and the closing phenylalanine or tryptophan. D genes are given only for firm matches.

V gene	D gene	J gene	CDR3 protein	CDR3 DNA
TRBV3-1/TRBV3-2	TRBD1	TRBJ1-6	CASSQEYTGGRNSPLHF	TGTGCCAGCAGCCAAGAATATACAGGGGGCAGGAATTCACCCCTCCACTTT
TRBV2	-	TRBJ1-1	CASKVGEGNTEAFF	TGTGCCAGCAAGGTCGGGGAGGGGAACACTGAAGCTTTCTTT
TRBV6-2/TRBV6-3	-	TRBJ2-7	CASSSERGYEQYF	TGTGCCAGCAGTTCCGAACGGGGCTACGAGCAGTACTTC
TRBV5-1	TRBD1	TRBJ2-5	CASSLGQGVKETQYF	TGCGCCAGCAGCTTGGGACAGGGGGTAAAAGAGACCCAGTACTTC
TRBV11-3	-	TRBJ2-3	CASSLDPVGGLRDTQYF	TGTGCCAGCAGCTTAGATCCGGTCGGGGGCCTAAGAGATACGCAGTATTTT
TRBV20-1	-	TRBJ1-5	CSASTGNSNQPQHF	TGCAGTGCTAGTACGGGGAATAGCAATCAGCCCCAGCATTTT
TRBV6-5	-	TRBJ2-7	CASRTGPPYEQYF	TGTGCCAGCAGGACAGGCCCCCCCTACGAGCAGTACTTC
TRBV12-3/TRBV12-4	-	TRBJ1-1	CASSLGLGTEAFF	TGTGCCAGCAGTTTGGGGTTGGGCACTGAAGCTTTCTTT
TRBV14	-	TRBJ2-1	CASSQVGGKNYNEQFF	TGTGCCAGCAGCCAAGTGGGCGGGAAGAATTACAATGAGCAGTTCTTC
TRBV3-1/TRBV3-2	-	TRBJ2-1	CASSQDLKLEGNNEQFF	TGTGCCAGCAGCCAAGACTTAAAACTAGAAGGGAACAATGAGCAGTTCTTC
TRBV6-5	-	TRBJ1-1	CASIWGTMNTEAFF	TGTGCCAGCATTTGGGGAACGATGAACACTGAAGCTTTCTTT
TRBV4-2	TRBD2	TRBJ2-3	CASRGSGGGTDTQYF	TGTGCCAGCAGGGGGTCGGGAGGAGGGACAGATACGCAGTATTTT
TRBV9	TRBD1	TRBJ2-3	CASSVGTGISTDTQYF	TGTGCCAGCAGCGTAGGGACAGGGATCAGCACAGATACGCAGTATTTT
TRBV5-1	TRBD2	TRBJ2-5	CASSLVLAGEETQYF	TGCGCCAGCAGCTTGGTTCTAGCGGGAGAAGAGACCCAGTACTTC
TRBV5-8	-	TRBJ2-2	CASSTGVTGELFF	TGTGCCAGCAGCACGGGGGTCACCGGGGAGCTGTTTTTT